Sequencing of this T cell receptor beta chain was carried out in a study of cytomegalovirus exposure and HLA in healthy donors. Per the germline V gene, CDR1 is SGHRS and CDR2 is YFSETQ. V was pared by 7 bases and J by 2 bases, with 9 bases between. This CDR3 has 12 residues. In the PCR, 60 Vbeta and 13 Jbeta primers were used. Assay used: immunoSEQ multiplex PCR; TCRdb lists only in-frame clones, some missing. The table shows over 95,000 clones, with roughly 80% occurring only once. General study results and limits: The authors listed 150 or so TCR beta chains as cytomegalovirus-associated. A missense variant in DCLRE1C was later tied to TCR beta V- and J-gene trimming. Most TCR sequences were rare, but some public TCRs occurred in many donors. An analysis that was carried out later associated some 17,000 TCR beta sequences with HLA alleles at 0.05 false discovery rate.

About this clone: Its antigen is unknown.

Sequenced sample: PBMCs. This TCR derives from a female donor in good health and CMV-seronegative. The chain employs TRBV5-1 and TRBJ1-1; D uncertain. CDR3 DNA: TGCGCCAGCCGGGAGGTTAACACTGAAGCTTTCTTT. The encoded protein is CASREVNTEAFF.